Reported below is one T cell receptor (beta chain). Its antigen is currently unknown. TCRdb passed the 5' RACE reads through MiXCR, listing each CDR3 protein once. The sample lists fewer than 250,000 distinct CDR3 sequences, over 9.5% occurring once. The record originates from a study of T-cell memory formation after mild COVID-19. The CDR3 runs to 15 residues. Germline assignment: CDR1 MNHEY and CDR2 SVGEGT. Unmatched junction bases numbered 14, after V lost 10 bases and J lost 3 bases. Points from the study as a whole: Among clones contracting day 15 to 85, CD4/CD8 was balanced, whereas later expanders leaned CD4+.

Sequencing used PBMCs or a T cell subset sorted from them (not recorded which). The rearrangement joins TRBV6-2 or TRBV6-3 to TRBJ2-5, with TRBD1 matching over 7 bases. This clonotype originated in a man between 18 and 35 years old who had mild COVID-19 (a few samples of this study predate the infection). Cell type and time point are not known. CDR3: CATDHYAGTEETQYF. In DNA, the CDR3 is TGTGCCACCGACCACTACGCCGGGACAGAAGAGACCCAGTACTTC.